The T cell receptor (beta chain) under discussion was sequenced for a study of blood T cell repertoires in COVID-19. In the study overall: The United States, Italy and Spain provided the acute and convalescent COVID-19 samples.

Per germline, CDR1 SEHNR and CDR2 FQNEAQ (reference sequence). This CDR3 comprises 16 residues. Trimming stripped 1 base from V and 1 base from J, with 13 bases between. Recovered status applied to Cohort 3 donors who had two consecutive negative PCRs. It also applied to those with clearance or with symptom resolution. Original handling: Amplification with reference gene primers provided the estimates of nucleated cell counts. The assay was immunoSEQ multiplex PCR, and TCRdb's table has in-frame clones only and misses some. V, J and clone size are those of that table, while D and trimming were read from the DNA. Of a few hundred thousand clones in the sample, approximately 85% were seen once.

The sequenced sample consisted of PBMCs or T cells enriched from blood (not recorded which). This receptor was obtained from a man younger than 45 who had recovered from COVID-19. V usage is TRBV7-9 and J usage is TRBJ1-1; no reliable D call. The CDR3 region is CASSLVSWAGNTEAFF. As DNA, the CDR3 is TGTGCCAGCAGCTTAGTCTCTTGGGCCGGGAACACTGAAGCTTTCTTT.